This TCR beta chain was observed in a study of T cell repertoires in cytomegalovirus infection (dated by TCRdb to the late 2010s). For the study in its entirety: Alongside well-studied HLA-B-restricted epitopes, the peptide stimulations were aimed at recently identified HLA-C-restricted CMV epitopes, whose presentation resists viral immunomodulation. Donor HLA type was relevant to the analysis, because carriage of CMV infection together with the matching HLA type was indicated by public TCR beta signatures.

The treatment or condition label, read with the paper, signifies: in vitro stimulation with specific CMV peptide epitopes to enrich CMV-specific T cells. Trimming removed 5 bases from V and 1 base from J, leaving 13 bases between the germline ends. Its CDR3 holds 15 amino acids, cysteine through phenylalanine. This entry keeps only the CDR3 DNA: 45 bases, framed from base 1. This clonotype turned up a few times. Its binding antigen is unknown. The sample holds no much larger clone one base away, and base qualities are not on file. The sequencer listed for this sample is Illumina HiSeq 1500. The raw public reads went through TCRdb reprocessing: fastp at Q25, MiXCR clone calling, in-frame beta chains kept. Here each entry gathers all rows of one CDR3 protein and keeps the most common genes and DNA. The sample table records roughly 500,000 distinct CDR3 sequences; under 55% of these occur just once. The ten largest clonotypes hold about 41% of the sample.

The research as a whole found: The ex vivo response was dominated by HLA-C-restricted CMV-specific TCR beta clonotypes, which also provided the single most frequent clonotype in two of eight donors. Cumulative frequency of public TCR beta family members discriminated carriers of CMV infection plus the relevant HLA type in this cohort and an independent 352-donor cohort.

The sample here was cultured PBMCs, taken from culture after CMV antigen stimulation. The V and J genes are TRBV12-3 or TRBV12-4 and TRBJ2-3; the D gene remains uncertain. The sequence derives from a human donor in good health (CMV status not recorded). Some clones in this sample may be carry-over from other donors' samples. CDR3 loop: CASSLDGRGTDTQYF. The DNA sequence is as follows: TGTGCCAGCAGTCTTGACGGGCGCGGCACAGATACGCAGTATTTT.